The 9 T cell receptor beta chains below were found in one sample sequenced in a study of T cells in Graves' hyperthyroidism and ophthalmopathy. TCR beta CDR3 regions were amplified from RNA. Primed by the HTBI set, a first-round RT-PCR was run on the TCR CDR3. TCRdb reanalysed the multiplex PCR reads using MiXCR and keeps one entry per CDR3 protein. The table lists approximately 610,000 distinct CDR3 sequences, over 12% of them singletons. The sample taken for sequencing was blood. The receptors stem from a woman in her forties with Graves' ophthalmopathy.

This clonotype occurred many times. The CDR3 sequence: CASQKPTGPQETQYF. As DNA, the CDR3 is TGTGCCAGCCAGAAACCGACAGGGCCACAAGAGACCCAGTACTTC. The chain uses TRBV28 and TRBJ2-5; 7 bases align to TRBD1. The length of the CDR3 is 15 residues. The junction had 11 bases not matched to a gene; V was cut back by 8 bases and J by 2 bases. Germline assignment: CDR1 MDHEN and CDR2 SYDVKM.

V usage is TRBV27 and J usage is TRBJ2-7; a weak D match, TRBD1 (5 bases). This CDR3 is 14 amino acids long. The V end was cut by 7 bases, the J end by 5 bases, with 18 bases between. CDR1 MNHEY and CDR2 SMNVEV come from the germline V gene (reference sequence). The CDR3 sequence: CASMRSGMSDEQYF. The CDR3 DNA sequence: TGTGCCAGCATGAGGTCAGGGATGAGCGACGAGCAGTACTTC.

This clonotype was recorded at least ten times. The chain recombines TRBV6-1 with TRBJ1-1, with D perhaps TRBD1 (6 bases). This CDR3 has 12 residues. The germline V gene encodes CDR1 MNHNS and CDR2 SASEGT. With 10 bases removed from V and 4 bases from J, the gap between germline ends came to 13 bases. CDR3 DNA sequence: TGTGCCACTTCACTCAGGGGCACTGAAGCTTTCTTT. Residues: CATSLRGTEAFF.

J is TRBJ2-5 and V is TRBV12-3 or TRBV12-4, with 10 bases fitting TRBD1. V trimming: 5 bases; J trimming: 5 bases; junction bases outside the gene matches: 5. The CDR3 runs 14 residues. The CDR3 region has the DNA TGTGCCAGCAGTCCAAGACAGGGGGCCGAGACCCAGTACTTC. Its protein is CASSPRQGAETQYF.

This clonotype was seen many times. The gene calls are TRBV6-1 and TRBJ1-1, with 7 bases matching TRBD1. This CDR3 region has 12 residues. J lost 11 bases, V lost 6 bases, and 9 bases had no gene match. CDR1 is MNHNS, CDR2 SASEGT, per germline. The CDR3 nucleotides are TGTGCCAGCAGAAGGGACAGCGGGACGGCTTTCTTT. This gives the protein CASRRDSGTAFF.

The rearrangement links TRBV6-2 or TRBV6-3 to TRBJ1-2, with D tentatively TRBD1 (6 bases). The V end lost 8 bases, the J end lost 4 bases, and 14 bases lay between the germline ends. Germline CDR1 reads MNHEY; CDR2 reads SVGEGT. This CDR3 has 13 residues. The CDR3 DNA is TGTGCCAGCGGGGCGGACAGTTTCTATGGCTACACCTTC. Protein product: CASGADSFYGYTF.

This clonotype was recorded many times. The V gene is TRBV28, the J gene TRBJ1-2; D gene unclear. Per germline, CDR1 MDHEN and CDR2 SYDVKM. The CDR3 is 14 amino acids. Trimming took off 5 bases at V and 0 bases at J, with 10 bases between the two ends. The CDR3 sequence: CASSPIGPNYGYTF. DNA for the CDR3: TGTGCCAGCAGTCCCATAGGTCCTAACTATGGCTACACCTTC.

In this sample, this clonotype turned up many times. J is TRBJ1-1 and V is TRBV15; D is unresolved. Trimming cost V 3 bases and J 1 base, with 6 bases left between them. The CDR3 totals 13 residues. The germline CDR1 and CDR2 sequences are LNHNV and YYDKDF (reference sequence). CDR3 nucleotides: TGTGCCACCAGCAGGAGGGCGAACACTGAAGCTTTCTTT. This codes for CATSRRANTEAFF.

The chain is built from TRBV19 and TRBJ1-5, with 12 bases lining up with TRBD1. In germline, CDR1 is LNHDA, CDR2 SQIVND (reference sequence). Unmatched junction bases numbered 9, after V lost 4 bases and J lost 2 bases. The CDR3 is 18 residues long. CDR3: CASSTPGTGGPGNQPQHF. CDR3 DNA: TGTGCCAGTAGTACCCCCGGGACAGGGGGCCCGGGCAATCAGCCCCAGCATTTT. Full variable domain (missing parts from reference TRBV19 and TRBJ1-5): DGGITQSPKYLFRKEGQNVTLSCEQNLNHDAMYWYRQDPGQGLRLIYYSQIVNDFQKGDIAEGYSVSREKKESFPLTVTSAQKNPTAFYLCASSTPGTGGPGNQPQHFGDGTRLSIL.